This T cell receptor beta chain was sequenced in a study of blood T cells in healthy people across ages. Findings and limits, study-wide: Naive CD4+ cell counts and diversity both ran higher in long-lived than in aged donors.

This clonotype has ten or more counts. The antigen is not known. V was pared by 3 bases and J by 1 base, with 4 bases of the junction left unmatched. The CDR3 has 16 amino acids. They isolated at least 6 million PBMCs from each sample. Combining a sample-barcoded 5' primer with a J-beta primer mix, a second PCR ran for roughly 6 to 12 cycles. All samples yielded 2.5 million or more CDR3-containing paired-end reads. One entry per CDR3 protein, called by TCRdb with MiXCR from the 5' RACE reads. The sample includes about 1,500,000 distinct CDR3 sequences, 28% of them seen just once. The TCR originated in a woman under 40 in good health. Sequenced: blood. V gene TRBV12-3 or TRBV12-4 combines with J gene TRBJ2-5; 11 bases are shared with TRBD2. The chain's CDR3 is CASSFPSGGPQETQYF. Here the CDR3 DNA reads TGTGCCAGCAGTTTTCCTAGCGGGGGGCCCCAAGAGACCCAGTACTTC.